This T cell receptor beta chain was sequenced during a study of OX40 agonist ivuxolimab in advanced cancers. The overall study: Participants, roughly 81% male, averaged roughly 59 years of age, ranging from about 20 to 80.

Clones were sequenced by immunoSEQ multiplex PCR, and TCRdb holds only the in-frame ones, with some missing. The sample contains over 85,000 clones, roughly 90% of which appear only once. Germline V gene sequence: CDR1 SGHTA, CDR2 FQGNSA. The CDR3 length is 16 residues. Trimming took 1 base from V and 2 from J; bases not matched to a gene: 6. This chain joins TRBV7-2 and TRBJ1-2, with 8 bases aligning to TRBD1. Source: CD4+ or CD8+ T cells sorted from blood, taken in a trial of the OX40 agonist ivuxolimab. This sequence was found in an adult with an advanced solid tumor such as melanoma, head and neck, liver or kidney cancer. CDR3: CASSLDRGSGNYGYTF. Written as DNA, the CDR3 is TGTGCCAGCAGCTTAGACAGGGGGTCAGGGAACTATGGCTACACCTTC.